These 13 T cell receptor beta chains came from one sample sequenced in a study of blood T cell repertoires in COVID-19. The assay was immunoSEQ multiplex PCR, and TCRdb's table has in-frame clones only and misses some. The sample yields about 97,000 clones, 85% to 90% seen once. Sequencing was carried out using peripheral blood. All receptors derive from a man aged 50 or older with COVID-19, enrolled during active disease.

The V gene is TRBV2, the J gene TRBJ1-5, with TRBD1 matching over 9 bases. The CDR3 runs 16 residues. Germline CDR1 reads SNHLY; CDR2 reads FYNNEI. Trimming removed 4 bases from V and 2 bases from J; junction bases left unmatched: 6. This CDR3 is CASSGSGQGGNQPQHF. The CDR3 region has the DNA TGTGCCAGCAGTGGTTCGGGACAGGGAGGCAATCAGCCCCAGCATTTT.

CDR3 loop: CASSPGQGESFF. The CDR3, as DNA: TGTGCCAGCAGTCCGGGACAGGGCGAATCTTTCTTT. V and J are TRBV12-3 or TRBV12-4 and TRBJ1-1; 9 bases are shared with TRBD1. The trim removed 5 bases at V and 12 bases at J, leaving 7 bases unmatched. There are 12 residues in the CDR3.

V usage is TRBV5-1 and J usage is TRBJ1-1, with D possibly matching TRBD1 (6 bases). Germline V gives CDR1 SGHRS, CDR2 YFSETQ. V lost 0 bases and J 0 bases, leaving 9 bases between the germline ends. This CDR3 contains 15 residues. CDR3 coding DNA: TGCGCCAGCAGCTTGGGGGGGCAACTGAACACTGAAGCTTTCTTT. It encodes CASSLGGQLNTEAFF.

The rearrangement uses TRBV2 and TRBJ2-2; tentatively, D is TRBD2 (6 bases). Germline loops: CDR1 SNHLY, CDR2 FYNNEI. CDR3 size: 14 residues. The ends were cut back, 5 bases at V and 6 bases at J, with 13 bases in the middle. CDR3 sequence reads: CASSRGSGAGELFF. The CDR3 coding sequence is TGTGCCAGCAGTAGGGGTTCGGGGGCCGGGGAGCTGTTTTTT.

The V call is TRBV21-1, the J call TRBJ2-1; the listed D gene, TRBD1, was not tested against the DNA. TRBV21-1 is a documented pseudogene. The CDR3 is made up of 16 amino acids. CDR3 sequence (DNA): TGTGCCAGCAGCAAGGCGACAGCTCCCTCCTACAATGAGCAGTTCTTC. Its translation is CASSKATAPSYNEQFF.

The chain combines TRBV29-1 with TRBJ1-2; the D gene is possibly TRBD1 (6 bases). The CDR3 runs to 13 residues. Trimming took off 6 bases at V and 2 bases at J, with 13 bases between the two ends. Germline V lookup: CDR1 SQVTM, CDR2 ANQGSEA. The CDR3 reads CSVATGQNYGYTF. The CDR3 region has the DNA TGCAGCGTCGCTACAGGGCAAAACTATGGCTACACCTTC.

Notes on this clone: An end of the junction does not agree with germline; a read error may underlie this. The gene calls are TRBV5-4 and TRBJ2-2; TRBD2 agrees at 9 bases. Germline-derived CDR1 and CDR2 are SGHNT and YYREEE (reference sequence). CDR3 length equals 18 residues. CDR3 bases: TGTGCCCGCAGCTTGGCCTCGGGCGGGGGGGCCTCAACCGGGGAGCTGTTTTTT. Its protein is CARSLASGGGASTGELFF.

The V gene is TRBV28, the J gene TRBJ1-5; no clear D. Germline V CDR1 and CDR2: MDHEN, SYDVKM. V lost 6 bases to trimming and J lost 0 bases, with 9 bases between them. This CDR3 is built from 14 residues. CDR3 amino acids: CASRSSGSNQPQHF. The CDR3 nucleotides are TGTGCCAGCAGATCATCAGGTAGCAATCAGCCCCAGCATTTT.

CDR3 in amino acids: CASSLMRGGRNEQFF. The CDR3 nucleotides are TGTGCCAGCAGCTTAATGCGGGGGGGCCGGAATGAGCAGTTCTTC. The chain employs TRBV7-2 and TRBJ2-1; 9 nucleotides agree with TRBD2. Trimming at V came to 2 bases and at J to 7 bases, leaving 6 bases not matched to a gene. This CDR3 has 15 residues. CDR1 is SGHTA, CDR2 FQGNSA, per germline.

The V call is TRBV6-5, the J call TRBJ1-4; D uncertain. CDR1 MNHEY and CDR2 SVGAGI come from the germline V gene. V gave up 0 bases and J gave up 3 bases, with 8 bases separating them. The CDR3 is made up of 15 amino acids. The DNA for the CDR3 is TGTGCCAGCAGTTACTCGAGGGTAGCTAATGAAAAACTGTTTTTT. The encoded protein is CASSYSRVANEKLFF.

The chain's CDR3 is CASSKTSGTHRETQYF. The CDR3 nucleotides read TGTGCCAGCAGCAAAACCTCCGGGACTCATAGGGAGACCCAGTACTTC. The chain combines TRBV21-1 with TRBJ2-5; the table's D call TRBD2 went unverified against the DNA. TRBV21-1 is a pseudogene segment. The CDR3 is made up of 16 amino acids.

The V gene is TRBV28, the J gene TRBJ1-2; the match to TRBD1 covers 11 bases. V shed 6 bases, J shed 5 bases, and the junction held 5 bases outside the gene matches. The CDR3 spans 14 residues. CDR1 is MDHEN, CDR2 SYDVKM, per germline. The CDR3 reads CASSQGTGGYGYTF. CDR3 DNA sequence: TGTGCCAGCAGCCAAGGGACAGGGGGATATGGCTACACCTTC.

The rearrangement links TRBV5-4 to TRBJ2-3; TRBD2 matches 13 bases. Trimming took 3 bases from V and 3 from J; bases not matched to a gene: 16. CDR1 and CDR2 (germline): SGHNT, YYREEE (reference sequence). This CDR3 region has 20 residues. In nucleotides, the CDR3 is TGTGCCAGCAGCTCAAATTCCCCGGGACTAGCGGGGACAAGGACAGATACGCAGTATTTT. Its protein product is CASSSNSPGLAGTRTDTQYF.